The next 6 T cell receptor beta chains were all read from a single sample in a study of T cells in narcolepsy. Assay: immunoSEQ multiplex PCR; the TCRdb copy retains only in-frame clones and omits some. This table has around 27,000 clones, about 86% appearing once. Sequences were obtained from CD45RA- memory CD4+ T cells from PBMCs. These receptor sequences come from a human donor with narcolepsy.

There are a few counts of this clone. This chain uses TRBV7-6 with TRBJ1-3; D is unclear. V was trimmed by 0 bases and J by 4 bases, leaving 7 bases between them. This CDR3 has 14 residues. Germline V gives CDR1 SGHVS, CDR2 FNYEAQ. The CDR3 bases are TGTGCCAGCAGCTTAGCCGGTCCGGGAAACACCATATATTTT. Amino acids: CASSLAGPGNTIYF.

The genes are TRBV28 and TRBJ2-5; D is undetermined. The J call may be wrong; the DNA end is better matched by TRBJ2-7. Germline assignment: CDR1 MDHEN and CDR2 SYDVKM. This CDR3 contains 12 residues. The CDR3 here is CASSLSSYEQYF. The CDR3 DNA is TGTGCCAGCAGTTTAAGCTCCTACGAGCAGTACTTC.

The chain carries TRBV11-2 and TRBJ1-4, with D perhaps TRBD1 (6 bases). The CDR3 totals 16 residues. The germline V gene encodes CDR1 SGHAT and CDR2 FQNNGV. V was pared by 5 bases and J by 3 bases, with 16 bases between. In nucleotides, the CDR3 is TGTGCCAGCAGCCTCGTTGGGGGGCGGGCTAATGAAAAACTGTTTTTT. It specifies CASSLVGGRANEKLFF.

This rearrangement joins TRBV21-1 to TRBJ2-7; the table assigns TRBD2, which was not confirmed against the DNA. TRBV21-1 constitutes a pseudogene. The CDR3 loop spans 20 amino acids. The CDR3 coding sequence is TGTGCCAGCAGCAAAGGGGGAGCGGGGCGCAGGGCGGGAGACCCCTACGAGCAGTACTTC. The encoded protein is CASSKGGAGRRAGDPYEQYF.

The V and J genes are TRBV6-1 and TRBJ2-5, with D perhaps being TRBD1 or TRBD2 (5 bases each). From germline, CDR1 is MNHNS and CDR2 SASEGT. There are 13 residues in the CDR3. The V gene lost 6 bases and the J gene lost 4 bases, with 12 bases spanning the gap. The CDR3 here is CASSRDGLETQYF. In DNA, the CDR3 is TGTGCCAGCAGCCGGGACGGATTAGAGACCCAGTACTTC.

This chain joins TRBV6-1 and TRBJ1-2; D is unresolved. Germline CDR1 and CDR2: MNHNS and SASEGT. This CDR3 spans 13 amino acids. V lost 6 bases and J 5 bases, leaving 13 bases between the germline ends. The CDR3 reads CASSPPTRYGYTF. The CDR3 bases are TGTGCCAGCAGCCCGCCGACAAGATATGGCTACACCTTC.